The entry below gives a single T cell receptor beta chain sequence along with its context. This table comes from immunoSEQ multiplex PCR, and its TCRdb copy is limited to in-frame clones, with some not included. The sample includes around 23,000 clones, 84% of them seen just once. These data belong to a study of OX40 agonist ivuxolimab in advanced cancers. For the study at large: Among those enrolled, mean age was 60 years (range roughly 23 to 79) and 75% to 85% were male.

Trimming left V 2 bases short and J 0 bases short, with 22 bases between. The CDR3 runs 19 residues. Germline loops: CDR1 SGDLS, CDR2 YYNGEE. This chain uses TRBV9 with TRBJ2-3; TRBD1 or TRBD2 may be the D gene (6 bases each). This sequence originates from an adult with an advanced solid tumor such as melanoma, head and neck, liver or kidney cancer. The specimen comprised CD4+ or CD8+ T cells sorted from blood, sampled in a trial of the OX40 agonist ivuxolimab. CDR3 nucleotide sequence: TGTGCCAGCAGCGTGGAGGGGACATTATACCCTCTCAGCACAGATACGCAGTATTTT. Translated: CASSVEGTLYPLSTDTQYF.